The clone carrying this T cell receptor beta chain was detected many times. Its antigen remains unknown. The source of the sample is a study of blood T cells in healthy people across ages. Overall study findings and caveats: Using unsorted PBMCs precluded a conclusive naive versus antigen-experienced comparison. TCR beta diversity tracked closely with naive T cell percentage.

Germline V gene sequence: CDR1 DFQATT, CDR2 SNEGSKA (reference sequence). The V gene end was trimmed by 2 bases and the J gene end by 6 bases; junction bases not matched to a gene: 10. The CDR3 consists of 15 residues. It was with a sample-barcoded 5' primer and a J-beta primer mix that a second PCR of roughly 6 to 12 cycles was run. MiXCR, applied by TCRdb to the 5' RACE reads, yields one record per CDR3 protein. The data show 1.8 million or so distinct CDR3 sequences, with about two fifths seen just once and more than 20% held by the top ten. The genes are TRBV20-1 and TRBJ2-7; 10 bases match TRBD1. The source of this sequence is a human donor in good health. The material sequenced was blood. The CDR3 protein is CSARPPGQGGSEQYF. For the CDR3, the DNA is TGCAGTGCTAGACCTCCTGGACAGGGGGGATCCGAGCAGTACTTC.